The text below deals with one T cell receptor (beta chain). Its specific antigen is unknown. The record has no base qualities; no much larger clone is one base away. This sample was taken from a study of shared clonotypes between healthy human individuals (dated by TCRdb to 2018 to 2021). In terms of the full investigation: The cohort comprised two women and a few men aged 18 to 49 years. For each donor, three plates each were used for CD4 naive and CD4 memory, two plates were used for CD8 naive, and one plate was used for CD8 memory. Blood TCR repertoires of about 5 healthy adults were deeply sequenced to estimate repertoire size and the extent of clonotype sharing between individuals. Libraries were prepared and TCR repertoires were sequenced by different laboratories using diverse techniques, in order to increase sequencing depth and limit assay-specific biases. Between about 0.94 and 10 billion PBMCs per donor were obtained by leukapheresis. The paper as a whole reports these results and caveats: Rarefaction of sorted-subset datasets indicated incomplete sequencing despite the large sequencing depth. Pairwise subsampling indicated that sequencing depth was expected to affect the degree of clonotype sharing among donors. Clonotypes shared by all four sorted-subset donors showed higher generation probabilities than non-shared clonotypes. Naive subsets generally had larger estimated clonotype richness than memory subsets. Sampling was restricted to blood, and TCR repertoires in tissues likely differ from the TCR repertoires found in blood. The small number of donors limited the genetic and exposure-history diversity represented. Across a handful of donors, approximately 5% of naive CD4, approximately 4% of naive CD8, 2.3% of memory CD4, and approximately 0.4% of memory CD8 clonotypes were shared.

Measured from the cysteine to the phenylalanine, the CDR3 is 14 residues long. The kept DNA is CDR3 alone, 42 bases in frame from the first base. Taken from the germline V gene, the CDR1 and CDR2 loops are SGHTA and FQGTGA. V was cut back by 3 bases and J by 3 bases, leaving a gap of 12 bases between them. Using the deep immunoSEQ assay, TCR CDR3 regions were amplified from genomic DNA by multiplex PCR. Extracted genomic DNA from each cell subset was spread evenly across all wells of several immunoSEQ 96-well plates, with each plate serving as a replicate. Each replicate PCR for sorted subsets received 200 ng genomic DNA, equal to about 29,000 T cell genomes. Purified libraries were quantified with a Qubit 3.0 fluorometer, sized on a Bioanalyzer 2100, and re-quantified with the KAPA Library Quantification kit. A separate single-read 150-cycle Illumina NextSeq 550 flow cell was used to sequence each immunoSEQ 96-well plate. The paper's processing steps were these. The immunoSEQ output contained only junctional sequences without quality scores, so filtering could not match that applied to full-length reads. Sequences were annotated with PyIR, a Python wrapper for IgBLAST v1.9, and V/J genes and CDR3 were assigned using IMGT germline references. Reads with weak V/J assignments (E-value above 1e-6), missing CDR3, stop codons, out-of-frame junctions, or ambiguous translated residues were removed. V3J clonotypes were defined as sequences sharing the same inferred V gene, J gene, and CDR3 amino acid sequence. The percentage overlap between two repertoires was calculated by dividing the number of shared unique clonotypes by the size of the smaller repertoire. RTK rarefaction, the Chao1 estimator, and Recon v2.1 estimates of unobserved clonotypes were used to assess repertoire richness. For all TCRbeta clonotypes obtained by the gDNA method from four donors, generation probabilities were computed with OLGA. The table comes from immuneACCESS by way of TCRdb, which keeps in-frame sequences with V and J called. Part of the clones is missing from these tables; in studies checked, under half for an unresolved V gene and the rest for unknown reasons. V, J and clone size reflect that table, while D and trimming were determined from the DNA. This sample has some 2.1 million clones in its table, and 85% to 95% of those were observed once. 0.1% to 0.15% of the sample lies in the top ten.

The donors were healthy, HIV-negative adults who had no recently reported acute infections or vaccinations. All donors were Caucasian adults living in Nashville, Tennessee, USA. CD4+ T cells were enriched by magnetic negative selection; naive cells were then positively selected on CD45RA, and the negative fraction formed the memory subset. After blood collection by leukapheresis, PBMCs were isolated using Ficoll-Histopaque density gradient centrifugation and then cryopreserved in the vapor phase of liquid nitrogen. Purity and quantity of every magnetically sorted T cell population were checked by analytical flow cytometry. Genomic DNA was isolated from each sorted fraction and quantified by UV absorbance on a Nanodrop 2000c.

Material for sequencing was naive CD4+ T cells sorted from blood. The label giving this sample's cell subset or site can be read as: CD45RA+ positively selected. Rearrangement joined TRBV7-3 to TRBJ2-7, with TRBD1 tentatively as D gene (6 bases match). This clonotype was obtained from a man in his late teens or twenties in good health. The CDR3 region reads CASSFGEQGYEQYF. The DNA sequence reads TGTGCCAGCAGCTTTGGGGAACAGGGCTACGAGCAGTACTTC.